Presented here are 13 T cell receptor beta chains from one specimen sequenced in a study of OX40 agonist ivuxolimab in advanced cancers. This table comes from immunoSEQ multiplex PCR, and its TCRdb copy is limited to in-frame clones, with some not included. The sample records tens of thousands of clones, less than 95% being singletons. Sequences were derived from CD4+ or CD8+ T cells sorted from blood, sampled in a trial of the OX40 agonist ivuxolimab. The receptors originated from an adult with an advanced solid tumor such as melanoma, head and neck, liver or kidney cancer.

The V gene is TRBV18, the J gene TRBJ2-3; no clear D. The CDR3 has 13 amino acids. The V end was cut by 6 bases, the J end by 2 bases, with 9 bases between. CDR1 is KGHSH, CDR2 LQKENI, per germline. This chain's CDR3 is CASSGSVTDTQYF. The CDR3 DNA reads as TGTGCCAGCTCTGGTTCAGTCACAGATACGCAGTATTTT.

The CDR3 nucleotides are TGTGCCAGCAGCTGGGGCAACGAGGGAGATACGCAGTATTTT. This encodes CASSWGNEGDTQYF. V is TRBV5-8 and J is TRBJ2-3; D may match TRBD1 or TRBD2 (5 bases each). Between the trimmed V and J ends, which lost 3 bases and 5 bases, there was a span of 13 bases. This CDR3 contains 14 residues. From germline, CDR1 is SGHTS and CDR2 YDEGEE.

The chain uses TRBV30 and TRBJ2-2, with a possible D match to TRBD1 (6 bases). V lost 4 bases, J lost 2 bases, and 11 bases lay in between. This CDR3 contains 14 residues. CDR1 GTSNPN and CDR2 SVGIG come from the germline V gene (reference sequence). The CDR3 DNA is TGTGCCTGGAACAGGGAATCCAACACCGGGGAGCTGTTTTTT. Translating gives CAWNRESNTGELFF.

This clone was detected only once. The J gene is TRBJ2-3, the V gene TRBV7-3, with 8 bases aligning to TRBD2. CDR1 SGHTA and CDR2 FQGTGA come from the germline V gene. Trimming at V came to 6 bases and at J to 0 bases, leaving 2 bases not matched to a gene. The CDR3 length is 14 residues. CDR3 sequence (DNA): TGTGCCAGCAGTAGCGGGGAGAGCACAGATACGCAGTATTTT. It yields the protein CASSSGESTDTQYF.

This rearrangement joins TRBV7-8 to TRBJ2-7, with TRBD2 matching 7 bases. Germline CDR1 is SGHVS and CDR2 is FQNEAQ. The CDR3 is 17 amino acids. With 0 bases clipped from V and 2 bases from J, the junction kept 10 bases outside the gene matches. The chain's CDR3 is CASSLARTAGRAYEQYF. Written as DNA, the CDR3 is TGTGCCAGCAGCTTAGCGAGGACGGCAGGGAGGGCCTACGAGCAGTACTTC.

J is TRBJ2-6 and V is TRBV6-1, with 8 nucleotides matching TRBD1. Losses at the gene ends were 6 bases for V and 2 bases for J; bases not matched to a gene: 0. Per the germline V gene, CDR1 is MNHNS and CDR2 is SASEGT. This CDR3 has 14 residues. The CDR3 DNA reads as TGTGCCAGCAGGGACAGGGCTGGGGCCAACGTCCTGACTTTC. This encodes CASRDRAGANVLTF.

The J gene is TRBJ1-2, the V gene TRBV19; 8 nucleotides line up with TRBD1. The CDR3 length is 13 residues. Germline values: CDR1 LNHDA, CDR2 SQIVND (reference sequence). The J segment lost 10 bases and the V segment lost 0 bases, leaving 4 bases of the junction unmatched. The CDR3, as DNA: TGTGCCAGTAGTATAGAAGGGACAGGCCCCTACACCTTC. Encoded protein: CASSIEGTGPYTF.

The V and J genes are TRBV15 and TRBJ2-1, with no clear D. The CDR3 contains 14 residues. The germline CDR1 and CDR2 sequences are LNHNV and YYDKDF (reference sequence). The germline V and J ends were trimmed by 5 bases and 9 bases, with 17 bases remaining between them. The CDR3 sequence: CATSPPRLNLEQFF. CDR3 nucleotide sequence: TGTGCCACCAGCCCACCCCGGCTAAATCTTGAGCAGTTCTTC.

The J gene is TRBJ2-1, the V gene TRBV6-5, with 8 nucleotides matching TRBD2. CDR1 is MNHEY and CDR2 is SVGAGI in the germline V gene. Trimming took 8 bases from V and 7 from J; bases not matched to a gene: 13. This CDR3 comprises 15 residues. The CDR3 region is CASANGGANGNEQFF. The CDR3 DNA reads as TGTGCCAGCGCCAACGGGGGGGCCAACGGGAATGAGCAGTTCTTC.

The CDR3 loop is CAWSVGMMNQPQHF. DNA of the CDR3: TGTGCCTGGAGTGTAGGGATGATGAATCAGCCCCAGCATTTT. J is TRBJ1-5 and V is TRBV30; no clear D gene. Trimming pared 0 bases from V and 4 bases from J, leaving 10 bases between. The CDR3 consists of 14 residues. CDR1 and CDR2 from the germline V gene are GTSNPN and SVGIG (reference sequence).

The V call is TRBV5-1, the J call TRBJ1-2; TRBD1 might be the D (6 bases). Germline CDR1 reads SGHRS; CDR2 reads YFSETQ. This CDR3 comprises 13 residues. Trimming shortened V by 1 base and J by 6 bases, and 10 bases separated the two germline ends. The CDR3 reads CASSLMDRDGYTF. The CDR3 DNA reads TGCGCCAGCAGCTTGATGGACAGAGATGGCTACACCTTC.

This chain links TRBV5-1 with TRBJ2-5; unclear D gene. The V end lost 1 base, the J end lost 1 base, and 14 bases lay between the germline ends. Germline V CDR1 and CDR2: SGHRS, YFSETQ. The CDR3 consists of 16 residues. CDR3 sequence (DNA): TGCGCCAGCAGCTTGCGCCCTCGGGCAACCCAAGAGACCCAGTACTTC. Protein: CASSLRPRATQETQYF.

This clone was seen only once. The CDR3 loop is CANQEPGCRGNQPQHF. For the CDR3, the DNA is TGTGCCAACCAGGAACCAGGGTGTCGGGGCAATCAGCCCCAGCATTTT. The chain is built from TRBV6-4 and TRBJ1-5; D is perhaps TRBD1 (5 bases). Per the germline V gene, CDR1 is MRHNA and CDR2 is SNTAGT. The CDR3 totals 16 residues. The V end lost 10 bases, the J end lost 2 bases, and 21 bases lay between the germline ends.